This entry lists 32 T cell receptor beta chains sequenced from one sample in a study of blood T cell repertoires in COVID-19. Profiling relied on immunoSEQ multiplex PCR, and the TCRdb table lists in-frame clones only, not all of them. The sample lists 150,000 or so clones; about 80% were seen once. Specimen: peripheral blood. The receptors stem from a woman aged 60 to 75 with acute or convalescent COVID-19.

V is TRBV29-1 and J is TRBJ1-4; no clear D gene. The germline V gene encodes CDR1 SQVTM and CDR2 ANQGSEA. The CDR3 sequence is 14 residues long. V was cut by 4 bases and J by 4 bases, with 13 bases left in between. In nucleotides, the CDR3 is TGCAGCGTTGTGAAGCCGAATTTTAATGAAAAACTGTTTTTT. This encodes CSVVKPNFNEKLFF. The whole variable domain, filled in from reference TRBV29-1 and TRBJ1-4, reads SAVISQKPSRDICQRGTSLTIQCQVDSQVTMMFWYRQQPGQSLTLIATANQGSEATYESGFVIDKFPISRPNLTFSTLTVSNMSPEDSSIYLCSVVKPNFNEKLFFGSGTQLSVL.

The chain links TRBV5-4 to TRBJ1-2; 7 bases fit TRBD1. The CDR3 runs 12 residues. V dropped 0 bases and J dropped 7; count of bases not matched to a gene: 0. Germline CDR1 is SGHNT and CDR2 is YYREEE (reference sequence). The CDR3 sequence: CASSLDRGGYTF. CDR3 coding DNA: TGTGCCAGCAGCTTGGACAGGGGTGGCTACACCTTC.

This clone was recorded a few times. The CDR3 loop reads CASSSAGTPNSPLHF. The CDR3 nucleotides are TGTGCCAGCAGCTCCGCCGGGACACCGAATTCACCCCTCCACTTT. V usage is TRBV7-9 and J usage is TRBJ1-6, with D possibly TRBD1 on 6 matching bases. Germline CDR1 reads SEHNR; CDR2 reads FQNEAQ (reference sequence). CDR3 length: 15 residues. Trimming shortened V by 4 bases and J by 7 bases, and 14 bases separated the two germline ends.

The chain uses TRBV4-1 and TRBJ2-2; the match to TRBD1 covers 7 bases. The CDR3 sequence is 18 residues long. The V gene's germline CDR1 is MGHRA and CDR2 YSYEKL. V trimming: 3 bases; J trimming: 2 bases; junction bases outside the gene matches: 12. CDR3 in amino acids: CASSQTDSGTVNTGELFF. CDR3 DNA sequence: TGCGCCAGCAGCCAGACCGACTCAGGGACAGTTAACACCGGGGAGCTGTTTTTT.

The chain employs TRBV5-8 and TRBJ1-5, with D unresolved. V was shortened by 2 bases and J by 4 bases, with 7 bases between the two germline ends. The germline gives CDR1 SGHTS, CDR2 YDEGEE. The CDR3 consists of 13 residues. In DNA form, the CDR3 reads TGTGCCAGCAGCTTTTCCAGGAATCAGCCCCAGCATTTT. It yields the protein CASSFSRNQPQHF.

The chain uses TRBV7-2 and TRBJ2-3, with D unclear. The V and J ends lost 5 bases and 9 bases respectively, with 18 bases between them. Germline lookup yields CDR1 SGHTA and CDR2 FQGNSA. The CDR3 runs to 14 residues. For the CDR3, the DNA is TGTGCCAGCAGCCCCGGCCTAGTTCCCCCGACGCAGTATTTT. It is translated as CASSPGLVPPTQYF.

The rearrangement joins TRBV2 to TRBJ1-2; D not resolved. Germline V CDR1 and CDR2: SNHLY, FYNNEI. The CDR3 is 13 residues long. Trimming cost V 1 base and J 5 bases, with 8 bases left between them. This chain's CDR3 is CASSEDRRYGYTF. The DNA of the CDR3 is TGTGCCAGCAGTGAAGATCGGCGGTATGGCTACACCTTC.

This rearrangement joins TRBV15 to TRBJ2-3; tentatively, D is TRBD1 (5 bases). Germline-derived CDR1 and CDR2 are LNHNV and YYDKDF (reference sequence). V lost 6 bases and J 10 bases, leaving 14 bases between the germline ends. There are 12 residues in the CDR3. The CDR3 region has the DNA TGTGCCACCAGTATGACAGCCCAAGCGCAGTATTTT. Residues: CATSMTAQAQYF.

CDR3 residues: CASSSLDRHNEKLFF. The DNA for the CDR3 is TGTGCCAGCAGTTCCCTCGACAGGCACAATGAAAAACTGTTTTTT. The chain couples TRBV6-6 to TRBJ1-4; possible D gene TRBD1, 6 bases. Trimming left V 4 bases short and J 5 bases short, with 14 bases between. The CDR3 is 15 residues long. Looked up from germline, CDR1 is MNHNY and CDR2 is SVGAGI (reference sequence).

The genes are TRBV18 and TRBJ1-5; no clear D. V lost 5 bases and J lost 1, with 3 bases in between. The CDR3 has 12 amino acids. The germline CDR1 and CDR2 sequences are KGHSH and LQKENI. CDR3: CASSESNQPQHF. The CDR3 DNA reads as TGTGCCAGCTCAGAGAGCAATCAGCCCCAGCATTTT. Full variable domain (remainder filled in from reference TRBV18 and TRBJ1-5): NAGVMQNPRHLVRRRGQEARLRCSPMKGHSHVYWYRQLPEEGLKFMVYLQKENIIDESGMPKERFSAEFPKEGPSILRIQQVVRGDSAAYFCASSESNQPQHFGDGTRLSIL.

The chain combines TRBV19 with TRBJ1-2; 9 bases are shared with TRBD1. CDR1 and CDR2 (germline): LNHDA, SQIVND (reference sequence). The CDR3 is made up of 15 amino acids. Trimming took 5 bases from V and 2 from J; bases not matched to a gene: 6. The chain's CDR3 is CASSFGQGRNYGYTF. In nucleotides, the CDR3 is TGTGCCAGTAGTTTCGGACAGGGGCGGAACTATGGCTACACCTTC.

The J gene is TRBJ1-1, the V gene TRBV18; tentative D call: TRBD1 (5 bases). Looked up from germline, CDR1 is KGHSH and CDR2 is LQKENI. The CDR3 consists of 14 residues. The germline V and J ends were trimmed by 4 bases and 4 bases, with 13 bases remaining between them. The CDR3 DNA reads as TGTGCCAGCTCACTCGGGGCCGGGGGCACTGAAGCTTTCTTT. Residues: CASSLGAGGTEAFF.

This clone was found once. The V call is TRBV29-1, the J call TRBJ2-5; 7 bases fit TRBD1. V trimming: 7 bases; J trimming: 4 bases; junction bases outside the gene matches: 3. Germline V gene data show CDR1 as SQVTM and CDR2 as ANQGSEA. The CDR3 sequence is 11 residues long. This CDR3 reads CSATGRETQYF. The DNA for the CDR3 is TGCAGCGCGACAGGGAGAGAGACCCAGTACTTC.

This clone showed up just a few times. The DNA for the CDR3 is TGCAGCGTTGAATCCGACAAGGATGGCTACACCTTC. This encodes CSVESDKDGYTF. The chain couples TRBV29-1 to TRBJ1-2; no definite D call. The CDR3 is made up of 12 amino acids. Between the trimmed V and J ends, which lost 2 bases and 6 bases, there was a span of 10 bases. CDR1 SQVTM and CDR2 ANQGSEA come from the germline V gene. Complete variable domain (other parts from reference TRBV29-1 and TRBJ1-2): SAVISQKPSRDICQRGTSLTIQCQVDSQVTMMFWYRQQPGQSLTLIATANQGSEATYESGFVIDKFPISRPNLTFSTLTVSNMSPEDSSIYLCSVESDKDGYTFGSGTRLTVV.

This chain joins TRBV3-1 (or the pseudogene TRBV3-2) and TRBJ2-1, with D hard to call. The CDR3 consists of 11 residues. Trimming removed 4 bases at V and 10 bases at J, with 8 bases between. CDR1 and CDR2 from the germline V gene are LGHDT and YNNKEL (reference sequence). This chain's CDR3 is CASSRSGEQFF. DNA for the CDR3: TGTGCCAGCAGCCGGTCCGGGGAGCAGTTCTTC.

V and J are TRBV15 and TRBJ1-5, with a weak D call TRBD1 (6 bases). V lost 1 base to trimming and J lost 3 bases, with 16 bases between them. The CDR3 covers 17 residues. Looked up from germline, CDR1 is LNHNV and CDR2 is YYDKDF (reference sequence). The CDR3 sequence: CATSRGTRGTYNQPQHF. The DNA of the CDR3 is TGTGCCACCAGCAGAGGGACGAGGGGGACCTACAATCAGCCCCAGCATTTT.

The genes are TRBV7-2 and TRBJ1-1; D uncertain. Germline V gene data show CDR1 as SGHTA and CDR2 as FQGNSA. The V and J ends lost 4 bases and 0 bases respectively, with 15 bases between them. CDR3 length: 16 amino acids. This CDR3 reads CASSSQGSQMNTEAFF. The CDR3 bases are TGTGCCAGCAGCTCGCAAGGGAGCCAAATGAACACTGAAGCTTTCTTT.

This clone was seen only a few times. CDR3 sequence (DNA): TGTGCCAGCAGCCAAGAGTGGGAGCTAGTCTCTGGAAACACCATATATTTT. Translated: CASSQEWELVSGNTIYF. V and J are TRBV3-1 (or the pseudogene TRBV3-2) and TRBJ1-3; D gene ambiguous. The CDR3 is 17 residues long. Looked up from germline, CDR1 is LGHDT and CDR2 is YNNKEL (reference sequence). Trimming cost V 0 bases and J 0 bases, with 12 bases left between them.

The CDR3: CASSFGGGAGETQYF. The CDR3, as DNA: TGTGCCAGCAGCTTCGGCGGGGGGGCAGGAGAGACCCAGTACTTC. The chain links TRBV13 to TRBJ2-5; 9 bases agree with TRBD2. The V gene's germline CDR1 is PRHDT and CDR2 FYEKMQ (reference sequence). The CDR3 extends over 15 amino acids. V dropped 3 bases and J dropped 4; count of bases not matched to a gene: 6.

V gene TRBV11-1 combines with J gene TRBJ2-7; 8 positions match TRBD1. Germline V lookup: CDR1 SGHAT, CDR2 FQDESV (reference sequence). J lost 7 bases, V lost 2 bases, and 13 bases had no gene match. The CDR3 loop spans 16 amino acids. This chain's CDR3 is CASSLYRGTGPREQYF. The CDR3 bases are TGTGCCAGCAGCTTATACCGCGGGACAGGTCCGCGAGAGCAGTACTTC.

In this sample, this clone turned up a few times. The rearrangement links TRBV5-1 to TRBJ2-3; the D gene is possibly TRBD2 (6 bases). Germline-derived CDR1 and CDR2 are SGHRS and YFSETQ. This CDR3 is 16 amino acids long. The ends were cut back, 4 bases at V and 0 bases at J, with 15 bases in the middle. The chain's CDR3 is CASSPGLIGSTDTQYF. The CDR3 DNA reads as TGCGCCAGCAGCCCCGGACTAATAGGGAGCACAGATACGCAGTATTTT.

The chain employs TRBV4-1 and TRBJ1-4; the match to TRBD1 covers 11 bases. Unmatched junction bases numbered 7, after V lost 4 bases and J lost 0 bases. The length of the CDR3 is 18 residues. The germline gives CDR1 MGHRA, CDR2 YSYEKL. CDR3 sequence (DNA): TGCGCCAGCAGCCCAGGCCCGGGACAGGGGGCAACTAATGAAAAACTGTTTTTT. Amino acids: CASSPGPGQGATNEKLFF.

V usage is TRBV3-1 (or the pseudogene TRBV3-2) and J usage is TRBJ1-1, with D perhaps TRBD1 (5 bases). With 2 bases removed from V and 11 bases from J, the gap between germline ends came to 12 bases. This CDR3 is 12 amino acids long. Germline V lookup: CDR1 LGHDT, CDR2 YNNKEL (reference sequence). The CDR3 loop reads CASSQPSGLAFF. In DNA, the CDR3 is TGTGCCAGCAGCCAACCTTCGGGACTGGCTTTCTTT.

The V and J genes are TRBV6-5 and TRBJ1-3; D remains unclear. The V gene's germline CDR1 is MNHEY and CDR2 SVGAGI. The CDR3 length is 12 residues. With 7 bases removed from V and 2 bases from J, the gap between germline ends came to 6 bases. DNA for the CDR3: TGTGCCAGCACGTCGGCTGGAAACACCATATATTTT. Its translation: CASTSAGNTIYF.

The rearrangement links TRBV9 to TRBJ2-1, with D unclear. CDR1 SGDLS and CDR2 YYNGEE come from the germline V gene. V lost 0 bases, J lost 6 bases, and 13 bases lay in between. The CDR3 has 15 amino acids. The CDR3 DNA reads as TGTGCCAGCAGCGTAGGGCAGCGTGGCATCAATGAGCAGTTCTTC. This translates into CASSVGQRGINEQFF.

The genes are TRBV13 and TRBJ2-4; possible D gene TRBD2, 6 bases. Germline CDR1 PRHDT, CDR2 FYEKMQ (reference sequence). The CDR3 is 14 residues long. V lost 6 bases and J 1 base, leaving 10 bases between the germline ends. CDR3 protein: CASRLAGAKNIQYF. As DNA, the CDR3 is TGTGCCAGCAGACTAGCAGGGGCCAAAAACATTCAGTACTTC.

This clone showed up just once. The chain joins TRBV2 to TRBJ1-2, with unresolved D. Germline loops: CDR1 SNHLY, CDR2 FYNNEI. The CDR3 sequence is 15 residues long. V lost 4 bases to trimming and J lost 6 bases, with 18 bases between them. CDR3 amino acids: CASSGVGGYRNGYTF. Here the CDR3 DNA reads TGTGCCAGCAGTGGGGTTGGAGGGTATAGAAATGGCTACACCTTC.

The CDR3 DNA reads TGTGCCAGCAGCGGAGCCCTAACTAGTAACGCCTACAATGAGCAGTTCTTC. Its translation: CASSGALTSNAYNEQFF. The J gene is TRBJ2-1, the V gene TRBV9; a possible D gene is TRBD2 (5 bases). Between the trimmed V and J ends, which lost 3 bases and 2 bases, there was a span of 18 bases. Germline V gene sequence: CDR1 SGDLS, CDR2 YYNGEE. CDR3 length: 17 amino acids.

The genes are TRBV18 and TRBJ1-3; D might be TRBD1 (6 bases). V was trimmed by 3 bases and J by 4 bases, leaving 13 bases between them. Germline values: CDR1 KGHSH, CDR2 LQKENI. The CDR3 loop spans 15 amino acids. The CDR3 DNA follows: TGTGCCAGCTCACCCCCCGGACAGTACGGAAACACCATATATTTT. Encoded protein: CASSPPGQYGNTIYF.

The chain combines TRBV18 with TRBJ1-5, with D possibly TRBD1 on 5 matching bases. Trimming cost V 3 bases and J 2 bases, with 8 bases left between them. The CDR3 covers 14 residues. The germline CDR1 and CDR2 sequences are KGHSH and LQKENI. The DNA of the CDR3 is TGTGCCAGCTCACCGGGGCCCGGCAATCAGCCCCAGCATTTT. Protein sequence: CASSPGPGNQPQHF. Full variable domain (outside the CDR3, taken from reference TRBV18 and TRBJ1-5): NAGVMQNPRHLVRRRGQEARLRCSPMKGHSHVYWYRQLPEEGLKFMVYLQKENIIDESGMPKERFSAEFPKEGPSILRIQQVVRGDSAAYFCASSPGPGNQPQHFGDGTRLSIL.

J is TRBJ2-1 and V is TRBV2, with TRBD2 identical over 8 bases. V was pared by 2 bases and J by 8 bases, with 14 bases of the junction left unmatched. Germline V lookup: CDR1 SNHLY, CDR2 FYNNEI. CDR3 length: 17 amino acids. CDR3 protein: CASSENVFGGARDEQFF. CDR3 in DNA: TGTGCCAGCAGTGAAAATGTCTTCGGGGGGGCCCGGGATGAGCAGTTCTTC.

The chain carries TRBV6-6 and TRBJ2-3; the match to TRBD2 covers 7 bases. This CDR3 is built from 16 residues. CDR1 and CDR2 (germline): MNHNY, SVGAGI (reference sequence). The V and J ends lost 2 bases and 0 bases, in that order; junction bases with no gene match: 5. The CDR3 spells CASSYGGGKSTDTQYF. The CDR3 region has the DNA TGTGCCAGCAGTTACGGGGGGGGAAAGAGCACAGATACGCAGTATTTT.